These 17 T cell receptor beta chains came from one sample sequenced in a study of beta chain features in type 1 diabetes. The investigators reverse transcribed all of the isolated RNA, so they sequenced expressed TCRB transcripts. Libraries were prepared by immunoSEQ multiplex PCR; TCRdb keeps only in-frame clonotypes and omits some of them. The sample includes 970,000 or so clones, under 20% of them seen just once. Sequenced input: naive CD4+ T cells from blood. Receptors originate from a young woman in good health.

CDR3 in amino acids: CASSPGTSGRYEQYF. CDR3 DNA: TGTGCCAGCAGCCCTGGGACTAGCGGGCGGTACGAGCAGTACTTC. This chain joins TRBV13 and TRBJ2-7; TRBD2 aligns across 12 bases. V lost 5 bases and J lost 4; bases outside the gene matches: 6. CDR1 is PRHDT, CDR2 FYEKMQ, per germline (reference sequence). This CDR3 spans 15 amino acids.

The chain combines TRBV7-9 with TRBJ1-1; 7 nucleotides agree with TRBD1. CDR3 size: 14 residues. V was pared by 4 bases and J by 5 bases, with 7 bases of the junction left unmatched. CDR1 and CDR2 (germline): SEHNR, FQNEAQ (reference sequence). Here the CDR3 DNA reads TGTGCCAGCAGCTCCCAGGGGGTAAGAACTGAAGCTTTCTTT. Amino acids: CASSSQGVRTEAFF.

This clone was counted many times. The genes are TRBV4-3 and TRBJ2-1; 9 bases fit TRBD2. With V trimmed by 4 bases and J by 4 bases, 8 bases remained unmatched. The CDR3 runs 16 residues. Germline CDR1 is LGHNA and CDR2 is YSLEER. The CDR3 protein is CASSPRLAGLYNEQFF. CDR3 nucleotides: TGCGCCAGCAGCCCCCGGCTAGCGGGACTGTACAATGAGCAGTTCTTC.

This clone has just a few counts. This chain uses TRBV4-2 with TRBJ2-3; 11 bases match TRBD2. The CDR3 loop spans 16 amino acids. The junction had 8 bases not matched to a gene; V was cut back by 3 bases and J by 6 bases. Germline V gene lookup returns CDR1 LGHNA and CDR2 YNFKEQ. The CDR3 reads CASSQGLAGGGDTQYF. The DNA for the CDR3 is TGTGCCAGCAGCCAGGGTCTAGCGGGAGGAGGGGATACGCAGTATTTT.

This clone was recorded a few times. This chain links TRBV7-9 with TRBJ1-2; no reliable D call. Trimming took 3 bases from V and 8 from J, leaving 13 bases between them. Germline V gene data show CDR1 as SEHNR and CDR2 as FQNEAQ (reference sequence). The CDR3 runs 13 residues. The CDR3 DNA sequence: TGTGCCAGCAGCTTCATGGGTTTTCGCGGCTACACCTTC. Translating it yields CASSFMGFRGYTF.

The V and J genes are TRBV18 and TRBJ1-2; perhaps TRBD1 as D (5 bases). The CDR3 is 17 amino acids. Between the trimmed V and J ends, which lost 6 bases and 2 bases, there was a span of 22 bases. Germline V gene data show CDR1 as KGHSH and CDR2 as LQKENI. CDR3 nucleotides: TGTGCCAGCTCCCCCGGGGTAGGAGGGGCGACCAACTATGGCTACACCTTC. It yields the protein CASSPGVGGATNYGYTF.

The chain combines TRBV11-2 with TRBJ1-4; D remains unclear. The germline CDR1 and CDR2 sequences are SGHAT and FQNNGV. V lost 5 bases and J 0 bases, leaving 10 bases between the germline ends. CDR3 length: 15 amino acids. In DNA form, the CDR3 reads TGTGCCAGCAGCCGTAGGACCACAACTAATGAAAAACTGTTTTTT. Translating it yields CASSRRTTTNEKLFF.

The chain couples TRBV5-1 to TRBJ2-3; no definite D call. The V end was cut by 0 bases, the J end by 2 bases, with 7 bases between. The germline gives CDR1 SGHRS, CDR2 YFSETQ. The CDR3 is 14 residues long. The CDR3 region has the DNA TGCGCCAGCAGCTTGGCCTTGCTCACAGATACGCAGTATTTT. It encodes CASSLALLTDTQYF. The full variable domain, rest sourced from reference TRBV5-1 and TRBJ2-3, is KAGVTQTPRYLIKTRGQQVTLSCSPISGHRSVSWYQQTPGQGLQFLFEYFSETQRNKGNFPGRFSGRQFSNSRSEMNVSTLELGDSALYLCASSLALLTDTQYFGPGTRLTVL.

V and J are TRBV4-1 and TRBJ2-5; D possibly corresponds to TRBD1 (5 bases). Trimming pared 0 bases from V and 4 bases from J, leaving 15 bases between. This CDR3 spans 16 amino acids. Germline lookup yields CDR1 MGHRA and CDR2 YSYEKL. The CDR3 sequence: CASSQDAAGWGETQYF. CDR3 nucleotide sequence: TGCGCCAGCAGCCAAGACGCCGCAGGGTGGGGAGAGACCCAGTACTTC.

This clone was detected only a few times. The genes are TRBV9 and TRBJ2-5, with TRBD2 as a possible D gene (6 bases). CDR3 length: 15 residues. V lost 0 bases to trimming and J lost 3 bases, with 12 bases between them. Germline V gene sequence: CDR1 SGDLS, CDR2 YYNGEE. CDR3 bases: TGTGCCAGCAGCGTAGGACTAGTTTGGGAAGAGACCCAGTACTTC. It translates to CASSVGLVWEETQYF.

This clone was observed a handful of times. Other nucleotide sequences in the sample specify the same CDR3. The rearrangement links TRBV9 to TRBJ2-1; D possibly corresponds to TRBD1 (5 bases). Germline loops: CDR1 SGDLS, CDR2 YYNGEE. This CDR3 region has 13 residues. V dropped 5 bases and J dropped 6 bases, with 12 bases sitting between them. CDR3 coding DNA: TGTGCCAGCAGTGTCGCAGGGCTCAATGAGCAGTTCTTC. Its protein product is CASSVAGLNEQFF.

V is TRBV27 and J is TRBJ2-7; D gene uncertain. The CDR3 is made up of 13 amino acids. The V gene's germline CDR1 is MNHEY and CDR2 SMNVEV (reference sequence). V was trimmed by 5 bases and J by 2 bases, leaving 10 bases between them. The CDR3 region is CASSRSHPYEQYF. CDR3 DNA: TGTGCCAGCAGTCGTTCTCACCCCTACGAGCAGTACTTC.

V gene TRBV5-8 combines with J gene TRBJ2-1; TRBD2 matches at 11 bases. V lost 7 bases, J lost 3 bases, and 9 bases stayed unmatched. Germline CDR1 reads SGHTS; CDR2 reads YDEGEE. This CDR3 has 16 amino acids. CDR3 amino acids: CASHPPLAGGYNEQFF. The CDR3, as DNA: TGTGCCAGCCACCCCCCCCTAGCGGGAGGCTACAATGAGCAGTTCTTC.

This clone was found a few times. V usage is TRBV7-3 and J usage is TRBJ2-2; 7 nucleotides match TRBD2. V lost 1 base, J lost 4 bases, and 3 bases stayed unmatched. The CDR3 sequence is 15 residues long. CDR1 SGHTA and CDR2 FQGTGA come from the germline V gene. For the CDR3, the DNA is TGTGCCAGCAGCTTAATGGGAGGGCCCACCGGGGAGCTGTTTTTT. Protein sequence: CASSLMGGPTGELFF.

This clone was counted a few times. Here the CDR3 DNA reads TGCGCCAGCCAGAGTGAGGCCTCTCGGCCCCAGCATTTT. It translates to CASQSEASRPQHF. The chain links TRBV10-2 to TRBJ1-5; D gene uncertain. CDR3 length: 13 residues. V shed 8 bases and J shed 9 bases, with 17 bases lying between them. Germline V lookup: CDR1 WSHSY, CDR2 SAAADI.

V and J are TRBV14 and TRBJ1-6; D unclear. V lost 1 base and J lost 0, with 7 bases in between. Germline V gene data show CDR1 as SGHDN and CDR2 as FVKESK. This CDR3 contains 16 residues. CDR3 protein: CASSQGTRSYNSPLHF. Written as DNA, the CDR3 is TGTGCCAGCAGCCAAGGGACTCGCTCCTATAATTCACCCCTCCACTTT.

The chain is built from TRBV10-1 and TRBJ2-1, with a tentative D call TRBD2 (5 bases). Germline V lookup: CDR1 WNHNN, CDR2 SYGVQD (reference sequence). V lost 2 bases and J 6 bases, leaving 8 bases between the germline ends. The CDR3 spans 13 residues. CDR3 region: CASSEEGVNEQFF. The CDR3 DNA sequence: TGCGCCAGCAGTGAGGAGGGAGTCAATGAGCAGTTCTTC.